The 19 T cell receptor beta chains reported below all come from one sample, sequenced in a study of T-cell memory formation after mild COVID-19. In TCRdb, the 5' RACE reads were re-called with MiXCR into one record per CDR3 protein. The data show about 470,000 distinct CDR3 sequences, with roughly 20% seen just once and roughly 12% held by the top ten. The source material was PBMCs or a T cell subset sorted from them (not recorded which). Every receptor here comes from an adult woman who had mild COVID-19 (a few samples of this study predate the infection). Cell type and time point are not known.

The V call is TRBV7-8, the J call TRBJ1-1, with D possibly TRBD1 on 5 matching bases. The CDR3 is 14 residues long. Per the germline V gene, CDR1 is SGHVS and CDR2 is FQNEAQ. The V and J ends lost 5 bases and 5 bases respectively, with 15 bases between them. CDR3 DNA: TGTGCCAGCAGCCCCGGGAAGGGACGGACTGAAGCTTTCTTT. This sequence encodes CASSPGKGRTEAFF.

The chain has TRBV12-3 or TRBV12-4 and TRBJ2-1; TRBD1 matches at 9 bases. The J segment lost 13 bases and the V segment lost 4 bases, leaving 8 bases of the junction unmatched. CDR3 length equals 13 residues. The CDR3 is CASSSSGQGLQFF. For the CDR3, the DNA is TGTGCCAGCAGTTCATCAGGACAGGGGCTTCAGTTCTTC.

Details on this clonotype: The conserved final phenylalanine or tryptophan is absent from the CDR3, which likely points to a read error. The chain employs TRBV5-1 and TRBJ1-2; no clear D. CDR1 and CDR2 (germline): SGHRS, YFSETQ. The CDR3 length is 14 residues. V shed 4 bases and J shed 6 bases, with 16 bases lying between them. In DNA form, the CDR3 reads TGCGCCAGCAGCCTCGGTTCGCGGGCGGATGGCTACACCTTA. Its translation: CASSLGSRADGYTL.

This clonotype has only a few counts. The J gene is TRBJ2-3, the V gene TRBV5-1, with unresolved D. Trimming removed 4 bases at V and 0 bases at J, with 9 bases between. The germline gives CDR1 SGHRS, CDR2 YFSETQ. The CDR3 is 14 residues long. CDR3 DNA sequence: TGCGCCAGCAGCAGAGGACCCAGCACAGATACGCAGTATTTT. Protein: CASSRGPSTDTQYF.

The table lists this clonotype with many counts. The chain couples TRBV24-1 to TRBJ2-2, with D unresolved. CDR1 is KGHDR, CDR2 SFDVKD, per germline. The CDR3 is 14 amino acids. The V and J ends lost 4 bases and 1 base respectively, with 6 bases between them. The CDR3 DNA reads TGTGCCACCAGTGACCGACAGAACACCGGGGAGCTGTTTTTT. Its protein is CATSDRQNTGELFF.

In this sample, this clonotype turned up a few times. Here the CDR3 reads CASSRRTGAYEQYF. DNA of the CDR3: TGTGCCAGTAGCCGTAGGACAGGTGCCTACGAGCAGTACTTC. The chain recombines TRBV19 with TRBJ2-7, with 7 bases fitting TRBD1. This CDR3 is 14 amino acids long. J was trimmed by 2 bases and V by 6 bases; bases with no gene match: 7. The V gene's germline CDR1 is LNHDA and CDR2 SQIVND (reference sequence).

V is TRBV30 and J is TRBJ2-7, with 7 bases fitting TRBD1. V shed 5 bases and J 0 bases; nucleotides not matched to a gene: 1. The V gene's germline CDR1 is GTSNPN and CDR2 SVGIG (reference sequence). There are 12 residues in the CDR3. Here the CDR3 DNA reads TGTGCCTGGGGGACAGCCTCCTACGAGCAGTACTTC. As protein: CAWGTASYEQYF.

This clonotype was counted between two and nine times. J is TRBJ2-5 and V is TRBV5-1; perhaps TRBD2 as D (6 bases). The V end was cut by 2 bases, the J end by 5 bases, with 16 bases between. The CDR3 sequence is 15 residues long. Germline CDR1 reads SGHRS; CDR2 reads YFSETQ. CDR3 sequence: CASSFTTSLGETQYF. CDR3 DNA: TGCGCCAGCAGCTTCACCACTAGCTTGGGGGAGACCCAGTACTTC.

The rearrangement links TRBV7-6 to TRBJ2-7, with 8 positions matching TRBD2. The germline V gene has CDR1 SGHVS and CDR2 FNYEAQ. The CDR3 is 13 residues long. V was pared by 5 bases and J by 2 bases, with 2 bases of the junction left unmatched. In DNA form, the CDR3 reads TGTGCCAGCAGCCACGGGGGGGCCTACGAGCAGTACTTC. Translation: CASSHGGAYEQYF.

This clonotype was seen ten or more times. CDR3 residues: CASSAGLMGLAEYNEQFF. CDR3 sequence (DNA): TGCGCCAGCAGCGCCGGCCTCATGGGACTAGCGGAGTACAATGAGCAGTTCTTC. The rearrangement uses TRBV5-1 and TRBJ2-1; TRBD2 aligns across 11 bases. Germline V gene data show CDR1 as SGHRS and CDR2 as YFSETQ. The CDR3 has 18 amino acids. With 4 bases clipped from V and 4 bases from J, the junction kept 13 bases outside the gene matches. Based on the CDR3 plus reference TRBV5-1 and TRBJ2-1, the full variable domain is KAGVTQTPRYLIKTRGQQVTLSCSPISGHRSVSWYQQTPGQGLQFLFEYFSETQRNKGNFPGRFSGRQFSNSRSEMNVSTLELGDSALYLCASSAGLMGLAEYNEQFFGPGTRLTVL.

This clonotype showed up many times. The rearrangement joins TRBV11-3 to TRBJ2-7, with 7 positions matching TRBD1. Germline trimming cut 5 bases from V and 0 bases from J; bases unmatched to any gene: 7. This CDR3 region has 15 residues. Germline V lookup: CDR1 SGHNT, CDR2 YENEEA. This chain's CDR3 is CASSRRQGSSYEQYF. CDR3 bases: TGTGCCAGCAGCAGAAGACAGGGCAGCTCCTACGAGCAGTACTTC.

The table lists this clonotype with a few counts. The genes are TRBV6-5 and TRBJ1-6; TRBD1 is a possible D gene (5 bases). Germline lookup yields CDR1 MNHEY and CDR2 SVGAGI. The CDR3 loop spans 15 amino acids. V was shortened by 4 bases and J by 9 bases, with 16 bases between the two germline ends. The CDR3 sequence: CASSSLGAKGSPLHF. DNA of the CDR3: TGTGCCAGCAGTTCCCTCGGGGCCAAGGGTTCACCCCTCCACTTT.

The rearrangement joins TRBV25-1 to TRBJ2-3; D remains ambiguous. CDR1 is MGHDK and CDR2 is SYGVNS in the germline V gene. The ends were cut back, 1 base at V and 9 bases at J, with 8 bases in the middle. The CDR3 is 12 residues long. CDR3: CASSESGLTQYF. The CDR3 DNA sequence: TGTGCCAGCAGTGAATCCGGCCTGACGCAGTATTTT.

The chain couples TRBV7-6 to TRBJ1-2; a possible D gene is TRBD1 (5 bases). This CDR3 has 15 residues. Germline lookup yields CDR1 SGHVS and CDR2 FNYEAQ. Trimming removed 1 base from V and 0 bases from J, with 9 bases in between. Here the CDR3 DNA reads TGTGCCAGCAGCTTAGGTTCAGGGACTAACTATGGCTACACCTTC. Translation: CASSLGSGTNYGYTF.

The chain is built from TRBV6-2 or TRBV6-3 and TRBJ1-1; D remains unclear. V was shortened by 4 bases and J by 4 bases, with 19 bases between the two germline ends. Germline V gives CDR1 MNHEY, CDR2 SVGEGT. The CDR3 has 16 amino acids. CDR3 sequence reads: CASSSGVGPLPTEAFF. As DNA, the CDR3 is TGTGCCAGCAGTTCCGGCGTTGGGCCCCTTCCCACTGAAGCTTTCTTT.

This sequence joins TRBV7-6 and TRBJ2-5, with D maybe TRBD1 (7 bases). The CDR3 is made up of 18 amino acids. Germline V gene lookup returns CDR1 SGHVS and CDR2 FNYEAQ. Between the trimmed V and J ends, which lost 2 bases and 2 bases, there was a span of 21 bases. This CDR3 is CASSLPRGRGRRQETQYF. The CDR3 nucleotides read TGTGCCAGCAGCTTACCGAGGGGGCGGGGACGGAGACAAGAGACCCAGTACTTC.

This chain joins TRBV4-1 and TRBJ2-2; D gene ambiguous. The germline CDR1 and CDR2 sequences are MGHRA and YSYEKL. CDR3 size: 15 residues. V shed 0 bases and J shed 1 base, with 6 bases lying between them. In DNA, the CDR3 is TGCGCCAGCAGCCAAGAGGCCAGGAACACCGGGGAGCTGTTTTTT. This encodes CASSQEARNTGELFF.

This clonotype has ten or more counts. This rearrangement joins TRBV15 to TRBJ2-7; no definite D call. Germline V gives CDR1 LNHNV, CDR2 YYDKDF (reference sequence). CDR3 length: 15 residues. Trimming took 0 bases from V and 3 from J, leaving 12 bases between them. CDR3: CATSRDLRSYYEQYF. The CDR3 DNA reads TGTGCCACCAGCAGAGATCTCCGTTCCTACTACGAGCAGTACTTC.

The chain recombines TRBV30 with TRBJ1-2, with 7 bases matching TRBD1. CDR1 is GTSNPN, CDR2 SVGIG, per germline (reference sequence). The J segment lost 3 bases and the V segment lost 3 bases, leaving 7 bases of the junction unmatched. This CDR3 has 14 amino acids. The CDR3 spells CAWRKTGIYYGYTF. In DNA form, the CDR3 reads TGTGCCTGGAGGAAGACAGGGATCTACTATGGCTACACCTTC. The variable domain in full, completed from reference TRBV30 and TRBJ1-2, reads SQTIHQWPATLVQPVGSPLSLECTVEGTSNPNLYWYRQAAGRGLQLLFYSVGIGQISSEVPQNLSASRPQDRQFILSSKKLLLSDSGFYLCAWRKTGIYYGYTFGSGTRLTVV.